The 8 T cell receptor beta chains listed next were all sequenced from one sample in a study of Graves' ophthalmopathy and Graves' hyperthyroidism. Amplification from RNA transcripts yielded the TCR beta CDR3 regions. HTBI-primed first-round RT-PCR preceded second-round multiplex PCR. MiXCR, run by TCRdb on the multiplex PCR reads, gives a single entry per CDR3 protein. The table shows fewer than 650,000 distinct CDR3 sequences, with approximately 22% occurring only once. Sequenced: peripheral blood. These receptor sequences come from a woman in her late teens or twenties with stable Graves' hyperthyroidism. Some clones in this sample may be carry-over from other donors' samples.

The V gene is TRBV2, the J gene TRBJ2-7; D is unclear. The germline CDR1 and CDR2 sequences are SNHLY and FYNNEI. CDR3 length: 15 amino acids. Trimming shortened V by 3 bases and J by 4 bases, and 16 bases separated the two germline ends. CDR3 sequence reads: CASSDAPGQTYEQYF. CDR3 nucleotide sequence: TGTGCCAGCAGTGATGCTCCCGGGCAGACATACGAGCAGTACTTC.

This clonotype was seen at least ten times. DNA for the CDR3: TGTGCCATCAGTGAGTCGGCAGGGCGGAACTATGGCTACACCTTC. Its protein product is CAISESAGRNYGYTF. The V call is TRBV10-3, the J call TRBJ1-2; perhaps TRBD1 as D (5 bases). V dropped 0 bases and J dropped 2 bases, with 10 bases sitting between them. Germline CDR1 reads ENHRY; CDR2 reads SYGVKD. This CDR3 is 15 amino acids long.

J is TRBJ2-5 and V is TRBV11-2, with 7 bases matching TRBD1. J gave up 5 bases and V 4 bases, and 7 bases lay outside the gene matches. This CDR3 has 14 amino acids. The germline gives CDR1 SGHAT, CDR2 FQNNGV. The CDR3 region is CASSSRTGSETQYF. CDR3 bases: TGTGCCAGCAGCTCTCGGACAGGATCGGAGACCCAGTACTTC.

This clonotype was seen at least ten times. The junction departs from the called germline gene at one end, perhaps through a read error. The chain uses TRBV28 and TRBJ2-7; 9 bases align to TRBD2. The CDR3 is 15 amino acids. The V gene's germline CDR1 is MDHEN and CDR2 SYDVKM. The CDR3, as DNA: TGTGCCAGCAGTTTTAGCGGGAGCGTCTCCCACGAGCAGTACTTC. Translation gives CASSFSGSVSHEQYF. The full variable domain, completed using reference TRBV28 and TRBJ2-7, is DVKVTQSSRYLVKRTGEKVFLECVQDMDHENMFWYRQDPGLGLRLIYFSYDVKMKEKGDIPEGYSVSREKKERFSLILESASTNQTSMYLCASSFSGSVSHEQYFGPGTRLTVT.

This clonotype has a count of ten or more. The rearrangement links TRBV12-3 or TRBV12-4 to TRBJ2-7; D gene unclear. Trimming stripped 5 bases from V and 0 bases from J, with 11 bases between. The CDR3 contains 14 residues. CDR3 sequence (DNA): TGTGCCAGCAGTCCTCCGACACTCTCCTACGAGCAGTACTTC. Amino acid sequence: CASSPPTLSYEQYF.

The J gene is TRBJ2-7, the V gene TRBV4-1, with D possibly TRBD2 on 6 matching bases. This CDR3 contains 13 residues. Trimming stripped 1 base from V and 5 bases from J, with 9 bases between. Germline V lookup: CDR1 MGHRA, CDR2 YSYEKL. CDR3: CASSQVEGHEQYF. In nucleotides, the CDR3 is TGCGCCAGCAGCCAAGTGGAGGGCCACGAGCAGTACTTC.

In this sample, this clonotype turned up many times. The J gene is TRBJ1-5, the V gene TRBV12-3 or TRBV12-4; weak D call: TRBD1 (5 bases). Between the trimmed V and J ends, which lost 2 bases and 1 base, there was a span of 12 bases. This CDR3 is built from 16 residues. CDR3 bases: TGTGCCAGCAGTTTAACTTCAGGGTACAGCAATCAGCCCCAGCATTTT. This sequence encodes CASSLTSGYSNQPQHF.

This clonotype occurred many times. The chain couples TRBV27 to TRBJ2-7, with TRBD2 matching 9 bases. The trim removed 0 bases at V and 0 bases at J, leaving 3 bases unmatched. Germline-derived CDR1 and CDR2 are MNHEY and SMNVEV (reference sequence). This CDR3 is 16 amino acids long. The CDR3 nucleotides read TGTGCCAGCAGTTTATCGCTTAGCGGGAGCTCCTACGAGCAGTACTTC. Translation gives CASSLSLSGSSYEQYF.